This TCR beta chain comes out of a study of neoadjuvant anti-PD-1 for oral cavity cancer. Study-wide background: Patients without progression got a fourth dose around day 43.

Time point defined: after neoadjuvant nivolumab, at surgical resection. With 3 bases clipped from V and 7 bases from J, the junction kept 10 bases outside the gene matches. Per the germline V gene, CDR1 is WNHNN and CDR2 is SYGVQD (reference sequence). The length of the CDR3 is 16 residues. Clones were read by immunoSEQ multiplex PCR, and TCRdb kept only the in-frame ones, dropping some. The repertoire consists of some 8,700 clones, with about 81% occurring once and the leading ten covering about 3.9%. The TCR sequence derives from a person aged 40 to 85 with oral cavity squamous cell carcinoma. The V gene is TRBV10-1, the J gene TRBJ2-3; 10 bases are a match to TRBD2. Sequencing was performed on PBMCs, taken after nivolumab (anti-PD-1) treatment. Here the CDR3 reads CASSELTSGPTNTQYF. CDR3 in DNA: TGCGCCAGCAGTGAATTGACTAGCGGGCCCACCAATACGCAGTATTTT.